This TCR beta chain was identified in a study of CD8+ T cells in alopecia areata. Study overall: Patients given treatment had severity scored by the percentage of scalp area affected. Findings and caveats of the study: While patients received tofacitinib, many expanded lesional clones remained present in scalp and blood.

The CDR3 extends over 13 amino acids. Trimming stripped 6 bases from V and 1 base from J, with 9 bases between. Germline loops: CDR1 ENHRY, CDR2 SYGVKD. Extraction and reverse transcription of RNA yielded cDNA as the sequencing template. The data were produced by immunoSEQ multiplex PCR, yet TCRdb's version contains in-frame clones alone and is incomplete. The repertoire consists of some 240,000 clones, with approximately 57% occurring once and the leading ten covering roughly 1.5%. Comments on this clone: The antigen is unknown.

Treatment in this sample: oral pan-JAK inhibitor, 5-10 mg twice daily. The V gene is TRBV10-3, the J gene TRBJ1-1; D might be TRBD1 (5 bases). The source material was CD4+ T cells sorted from blood, sampled at week 4, from a patient treated with tofacitinib. The receptor comes from a human donor with alopecia areata. This CDR3 is CAIRDTENTEAFF. CDR3 coding DNA: TGTGCCATCAGGGACACCGAGAACACTGAAGCTTTCTTT.